This TCR beta chain originates from a study of cytomegalovirus exposure and HLA in healthy donors. Study-level points and caveats: Some TCR beta chains (164 of them) were listed as cytomegalovirus-associated.

A remark on this clone: Its cognate antigen is unknown.

The PCR ran on 60 Vbeta and 13 Jbeta primers. Using immunoSEQ multiplex PCR, the repertoire was profiled, and TCRdb retains in-frame clones only, with some absent. In the table there are about 150,000 clones, 70% to 80% of which are singletons. The CDR3 runs to 19 residues. V gave up 0 bases and J gave up 1 base; unmatched junction bases: 12. CDR1 is SGHVS and CDR2 is FNYEAQ in the germline V gene. This sequence was found in a man aged 25 to 40 in good health and CMV-seropositive. V gene TRBV7-6 combines with J gene TRBJ1-3; 7 nucleotides match TRBD1. Sample: PBMCs. The CDR3 sequence: CASSLADSWDSFSGNTIYF. In DNA form, the CDR3 reads TGTGCCAGCAGCTTAGCGGACTCCTGGGACAGCTTTTCTGGAAACACCATATATTTT.